These T cell receptor beta chains were read from a single sample in a study of T cell responses to AZD1222 COVID-19 vaccine. Measured with immunoSEQ multiplex PCR; TCRdb has only the in-frame clones, and not every one. The sample records 80,000 to 130,000 clones, approximately 87% being singletons. This sample comprised peripheral blood, obtained on day 0 of AZD1222 vaccination. These receptors were collected from an adult in good health. The CDR3 runs from the conserved cysteine through the conserved F or W. A D gene is named only where the DNA matches it firmly. Rows give clone size only sometimes, using once, few, many, or a class for an expanded clone.

abundance	d_gene	v_gene	j_gene	CDR3aa	CDR3nt
-	-	TRBV18	TRBJ1-2	CASSPSGRTNYGYTF	TGTGCCAGCTCACCATCGGGCAGGACTAACTATGGCTACACCTTC
-	TRBD2	TRBV24-1	TRBJ2-3	CATSEITSDSRADTQYF	TGTGCCACCAGTGAAATAACTAGCGACTCACGGGCAGATACGCAGTATTTT
-	-	TRBV25-1	TRBJ1-2	CASSEYLEPGYGYTF	TGTGCCAGCAGTGAATACCTCGAACCAGGCTATGGCTACACCTTC
-	TRBD1	TRBV10-3	TRBJ1-2	CAISGTGGSYGYTF	TGTGCCATCAGTGGGACAGGGGGCAGCTATGGCTACACCTTC
-	-	TRBV5-1	TRBJ1-1	CASSREAATEAFF	TGCGCCAGCAGCCGAGAGGCAGCCACTGAAGCTTTCTTT
-	-	TRBV5-1	TRBJ2-2	CASSLDPVRLGELFF	TGCGCCAGCAGCTTGGACCCTGTACGACTCGGGGAGCTGTTTTTT
-	-	TRBV4-2	TRBJ1-5	CASSQERPDSNQPQHF	TGTGCCAGCAGCCAAGAACGCCCAGATAGCAATCAGCCCCAGCATTTT
few	TRBD1	TRBV10-3	TRBJ2-1	CAISEGGKSADNYNEQFF	TGTGCCATCAGTGAAGGGGGCAAGTCAGCGGATAATTACAATGAGCAGTTCTTC
once	-	TRBV30	TRBJ2-5	CAWSVLGWWETQYF	TGTGCCTGGAGTGTACTCGGGTGGTGGGAGACCCAGTACTTC
-	TRBD2	TRBV4-2	TRBJ2-1	CASNLLAGGGNEQFF	TGTGCCAGCAACCTACTAGCGGGGGGGGGCAATGAGCAGTTCTTC
-	-	TRBV11-3	TRBJ2-1	CASSLDWDEQFF	TGTGCCAGCAGCTTAGATTGGGATGAGCAGTTCTTC
few	-	TRBV24-1	TRBJ2-3	CATSEHRDIILPTDTQYF	TGTGCCACCAGTGAACACCGGGACATCATATTACCCACAGATACGCAGTATTTT
-	TRBD1	TRBV7-2	TRBJ1-4	CASSSNYGQGNEKLFF	TGTGCCAGCAGCTCAAACTATGGACAGGGAAATGAAAAACTGTTTTTT
-	TRBD2	TRBV19	TRBJ2-2	CASSPRYGLAAGELFF	TGTGCCAGTAGTCCACGGTACGGACTAGCGGCCGGGGAGCTGTTTTTT
-	TRBD2	TRBV7-3	TRBJ2-3	CASSSGLAGTDTQYF	TGTGCCAGCAGCTCCGGACTAGCGGGCACAGATACGCAGTATTTT
-	-	TRBV4-3	TRBJ2-1	CASSPGPWNEQFF	TGCGCCAGCAGCCCCGGACCCTGGAATGAGCAGTTCTTC
-	-	TRBV7-8	TRBJ1-4	CASSPRGRGFNEKLFF	TGTGCCAGCAGCCCTAGAGGGAGGGGGTTTAATGAAAAACTGTTTTTT
-	TRBD2	TRBV7-2	TRBJ2-4	CASSLTAGGQNIQYF	TGTGCCAGCAGCTTAACGGCGGGGGGCCAAAACATTCAGTACTTC